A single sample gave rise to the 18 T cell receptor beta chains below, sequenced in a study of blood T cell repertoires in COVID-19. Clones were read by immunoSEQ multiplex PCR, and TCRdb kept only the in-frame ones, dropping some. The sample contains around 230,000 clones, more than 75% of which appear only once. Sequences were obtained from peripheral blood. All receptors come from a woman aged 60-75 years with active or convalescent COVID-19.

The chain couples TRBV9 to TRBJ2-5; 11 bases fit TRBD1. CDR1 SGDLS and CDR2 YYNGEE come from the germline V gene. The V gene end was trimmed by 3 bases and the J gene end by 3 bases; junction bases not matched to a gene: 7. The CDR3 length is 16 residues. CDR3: CASSGGTGGFKETQYF. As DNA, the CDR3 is TGTGCCAGCAGCGGAGGGACAGGGGGTTTCAAAGAGACCCAGTACTTC.

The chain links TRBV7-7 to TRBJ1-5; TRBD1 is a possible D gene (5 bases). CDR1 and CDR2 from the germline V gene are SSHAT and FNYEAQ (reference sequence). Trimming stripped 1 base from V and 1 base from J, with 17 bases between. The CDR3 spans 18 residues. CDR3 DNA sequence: TGTGCCAGCAGCTTAGTGTTCCATAGGGGTGGGAGCAATCAGCCCCAGCATTTT. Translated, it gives CASSLVFHRGGSNQPQHF. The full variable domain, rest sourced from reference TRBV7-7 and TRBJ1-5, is GAGVSQSPRYKVTKRGQDVTLRCDPISSHATLYWYQQALGQGPEFLTYFNYEAQPDKSGLPSDRFSAERPEGSISTLTIQRTEQRDSAMYRCASSLVFHRGGSNQPQHFGDGTRLSIL.

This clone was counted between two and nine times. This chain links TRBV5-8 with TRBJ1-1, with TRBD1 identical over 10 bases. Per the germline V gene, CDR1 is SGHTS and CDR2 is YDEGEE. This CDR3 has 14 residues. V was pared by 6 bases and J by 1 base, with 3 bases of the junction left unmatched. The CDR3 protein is CASKGQGRNTEAFF. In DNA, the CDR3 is TGTGCCAGCAAGGGACAGGGGAGGAACACTGAAGCTTTCTTT.

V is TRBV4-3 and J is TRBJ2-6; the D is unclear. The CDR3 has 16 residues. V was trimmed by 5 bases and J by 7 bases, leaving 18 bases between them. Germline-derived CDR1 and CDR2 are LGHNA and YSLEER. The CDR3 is CASSEDYAVGANVLTF. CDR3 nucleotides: TGCGCCAGCAGCGAGGATTATGCAGTGGGTGCCAACGTCCTGACTTTC.

Written as DNA, the CDR3 is TGTGCCAGCAGCTTCTACCAATACGAGCAGTACTTC. Amino acids: CASSFYQYEQYF. The chain carries TRBV5-6 and TRBJ2-7; D is unclear. CDR1 SGHDT and CDR2 YYEEEE come from the germline V gene. V was shortened by 2 bases and J by 4 bases, with 7 bases between the two germline ends. CDR3 length equals 12 residues.

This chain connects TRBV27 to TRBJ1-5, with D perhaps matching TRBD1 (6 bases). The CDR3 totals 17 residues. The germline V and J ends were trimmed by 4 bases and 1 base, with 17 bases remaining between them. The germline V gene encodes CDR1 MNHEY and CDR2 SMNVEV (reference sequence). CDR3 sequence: CASSSLGAPLSNQPQHF. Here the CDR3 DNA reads TGTGCCAGCAGTTCCCTGGGGGCACCGTTAAGCAATCAGCCCCAGCATTTT.

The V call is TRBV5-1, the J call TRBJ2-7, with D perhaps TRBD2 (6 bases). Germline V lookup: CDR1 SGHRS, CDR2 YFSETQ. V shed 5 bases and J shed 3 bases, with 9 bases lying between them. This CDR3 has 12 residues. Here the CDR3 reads CASRREDYEQYF. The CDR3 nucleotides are TGCGCCAGCAGGAGGGAGGACTACGAGCAGTACTTC.

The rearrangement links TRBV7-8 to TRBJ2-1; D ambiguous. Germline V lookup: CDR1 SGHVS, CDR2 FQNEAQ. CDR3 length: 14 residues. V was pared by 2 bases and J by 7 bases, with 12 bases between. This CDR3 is CASSLSAQRNEQFF. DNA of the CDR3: TGTGCCAGCAGCTTATCCGCCCAGAGGAATGAGCAGTTCTTC.

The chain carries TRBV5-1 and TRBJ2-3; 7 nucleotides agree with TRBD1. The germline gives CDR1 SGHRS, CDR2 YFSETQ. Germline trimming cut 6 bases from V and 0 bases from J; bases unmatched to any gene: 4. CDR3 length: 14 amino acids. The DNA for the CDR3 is TGCGCCAGCAAACAGGGGAGTAGCACAGATACGCAGTATTTT. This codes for CASKQGSSTDTQYF. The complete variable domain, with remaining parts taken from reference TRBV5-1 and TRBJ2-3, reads KAGVTQTPRYLIKTRGQQVTLSCSPISGHRSVSWYQQTPGQGLQFLFEYFSETQRNKGNFPGRFSGRQFSNSRSEMNVSTLELGDSALYLCASKQGSSTDTQYFGPGTRLTVL.

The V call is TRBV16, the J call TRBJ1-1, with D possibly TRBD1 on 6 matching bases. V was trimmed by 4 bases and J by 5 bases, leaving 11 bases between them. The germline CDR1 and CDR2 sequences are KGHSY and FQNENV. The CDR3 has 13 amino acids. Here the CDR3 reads CASSPQGGTEAFF. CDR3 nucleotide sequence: TGTGCCAGCAGCCCACAGGGAGGGACTGAAGCTTTCTTT.

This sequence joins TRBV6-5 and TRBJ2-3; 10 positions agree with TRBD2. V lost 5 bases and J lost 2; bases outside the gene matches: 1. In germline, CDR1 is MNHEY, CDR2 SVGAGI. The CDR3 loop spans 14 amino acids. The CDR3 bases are TGTGCCAGCAGTAGCGGGGGGGCCACAGATACGCAGTATTTT. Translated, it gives CASSSGGATDTQYF.

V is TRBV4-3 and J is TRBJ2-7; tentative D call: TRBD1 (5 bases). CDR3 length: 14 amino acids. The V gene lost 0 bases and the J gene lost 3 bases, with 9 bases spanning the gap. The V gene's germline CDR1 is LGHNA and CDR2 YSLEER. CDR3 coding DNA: TGCGCCAGCAGCCAAGAGGCAGGGTTCTACGAGCAGTACTTC. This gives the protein CASSQEAGFYEQYF.

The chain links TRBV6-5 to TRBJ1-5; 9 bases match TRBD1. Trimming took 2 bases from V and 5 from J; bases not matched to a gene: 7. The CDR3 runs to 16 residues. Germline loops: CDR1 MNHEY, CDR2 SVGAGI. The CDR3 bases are TGTGCCAGCAGTTACACCGGGACAGGGACTGATCAGCCCCAGCATTTT. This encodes CASSYTGTGTDQPQHF.

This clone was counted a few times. The CDR3: CASSDSGGGYGYTF. CDR3 DNA sequence: TGTGCCAGCAGTGATTCAGGGGGCGGCTATGGCTACACCTTC. The V gene is TRBV2, the J gene TRBJ1-2; 8 nucleotides line up with TRBD1. V shed 3 bases and J 4 bases; nucleotides not matched to a gene: 4. This CDR3 has 14 amino acids. CDR1 and CDR2 from the germline V gene are SNHLY and FYNNEI.

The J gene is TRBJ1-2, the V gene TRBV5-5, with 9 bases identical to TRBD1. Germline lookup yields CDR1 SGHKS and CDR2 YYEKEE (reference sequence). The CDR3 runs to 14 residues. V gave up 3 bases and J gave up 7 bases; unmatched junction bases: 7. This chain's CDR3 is CASSSGTGQSGYTF. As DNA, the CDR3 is TGTGCCAGCAGCTCCGGGACAGGGCAGAGTGGCTACACCTTC.

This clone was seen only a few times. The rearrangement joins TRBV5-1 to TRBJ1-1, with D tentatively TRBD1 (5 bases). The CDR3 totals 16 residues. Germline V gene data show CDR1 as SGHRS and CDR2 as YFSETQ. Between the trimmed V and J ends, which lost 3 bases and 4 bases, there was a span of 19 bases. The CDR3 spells CASSSQVTETSTEAFF. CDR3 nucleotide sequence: TGCGCCAGCAGCTCCCAAGTGACAGAGACAAGCACTGAAGCTTTCTTT.

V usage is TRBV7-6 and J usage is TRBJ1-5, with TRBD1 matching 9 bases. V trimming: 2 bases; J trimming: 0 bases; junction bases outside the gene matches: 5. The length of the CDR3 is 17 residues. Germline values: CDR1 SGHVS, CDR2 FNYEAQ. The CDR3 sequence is CASSLRTGDYSNQPQHF. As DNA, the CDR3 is TGTGCCAGCAGCTTAAGGACAGGGGACTATAGCAATCAGCCCCAGCATTTT.

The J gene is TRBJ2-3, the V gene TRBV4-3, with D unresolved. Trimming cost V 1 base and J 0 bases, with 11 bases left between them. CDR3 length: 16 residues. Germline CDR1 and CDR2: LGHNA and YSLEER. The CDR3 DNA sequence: TGCGCCAGCAGCCAAGGTTCCTATCCCAGCACAGATACGCAGTATTTT. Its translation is CASSQGSYPSTDTQYF.